The 5 T cell receptor beta chains below were found in one sample sequenced in a study of blood T cell repertoires in COVID-19 (dated by TCRdb to between 2020 and 2021). Library creation used the immunoSEQ multiplex PCR assay. TCRdb holds this immuneACCESS table with in-frame rearrangements only. Some clones are missing; in checked studies, unresolved V genes explain under half, and the rest has no known cause. The table for this sample lists over 200,000 clones; 80% to 90% of them were counted only once. The top ten clones comprise 8.8% of the sample. The sample consisted of PBMCs or T cells enriched from blood (not recorded which). The receptor source for this set is a man aged 35-49 years who had recovered from COVID-19.

The chain carries TRBV4-1 and TRBJ2-5; TRBD2 aligns across 7 bases. J gave up 2 bases and V 7 bases, and 10 bases lay outside the gene matches. The CDR3 length is 15 residues. Germline V gives CDR1 MGHRA, CDR2 YSYEKL. The CDR3 sequence is CASTQTGTTQETQYF. In DNA form, the CDR3 reads TGCGCCAGCACACAAACCGGGACTACTCAAGAGACCCAGTACTTC.

V and J are TRBV18 and TRBJ1-1, with TRBD1 identical over 8 bases. J gave up 2 bases and V 6 bases, and 11 bases lay outside the gene matches. Per the germline V gene, CDR1 is KGHSH and CDR2 is LQKENI. The CDR3 length is 16 residues. The DNA of the CDR3 is TGTGCCAGCTCCTACGGGACAGGTGGGATTAACACTGAAGCTTTCTTT. Translated: CASSYGTGGINTEAFF.

The chain couples TRBV19 to TRBJ2-7, with no clear D. Between the trimmed V and J ends, which lost 3 bases and 0 bases, there was a span of 9 bases. Germline V gives CDR1 LNHDA, CDR2 SQIVND (reference sequence). This CDR3 is built from 14 residues. The CDR3 sequence is CASSISSSSYEQYF. In nucleotides, the CDR3 is TGTGCCAGTAGTATTAGCTCGAGCTCCTACGAGCAGTACTTC.

The J gene is TRBJ1-6, the V gene TRBV30; D uncertain. Trimming stripped 4 bases from V and 7 bases from J, with 8 bases between. Germline V gives CDR1 GTSNPN, CDR2 SVGIG (reference sequence). The CDR3 totals 12 residues. Written as DNA, the CDR3 is TGTGCCTGGACGGCGGGGAATTCACCCCTCCACTTT. Protein: CAWTAGNSPLHF.

V and J are TRBV9 and TRBJ2-1; TRBD2 aligns across 12 bases. This CDR3 comprises 17 residues. With V trimmed by 3 bases and J by 4 bases, 8 bases remained unmatched. Per germline, CDR1 SGDLS and CDR2 YYNGEE. In DNA, the CDR3 is TGTGCCAGCAGCGAGGCCCCTAGCGGGAGGGTTTACAATGAGCAGTTCTTC. It translates to CASSEAPSGRVYNEQFF. The variable domain in full, with the rest retrieved from reference TRBV9 and TRBJ2-1, is DSGVTQTPKHLITATGQRVTLRCSPRSGDLSVYWYQQSLDQGLQFLIQYYNGEERAKGNILERFSAQQFPDLHSELNLSSLELGDSALYFCASSEAPSGRVYNEQFFGPGTRLTVL.